Listed here are 10 T cell receptor beta chains from one sample, sequenced in a study of cytomegalovirus exposure and HLA in healthy donors. This table comes from immunoSEQ multiplex PCR, and its TCRdb copy is limited to in-frame clones, with some not included. This sample has 60,000 to 70,000 clones, with around nine tenths found just once. The sample was PBMCs. These receptors all come from a woman younger than 35 in good health and CMV-seronegative.

This clone has just one count. V is TRBV4-3 and J is TRBJ1-1; unclear D gene. Trimming cost V 2 bases and J 0 bases, with 4 bases left between them. The germline CDR1 and CDR2 sequences are LGHNA and YSLEER. The CDR3 spans 13 residues. The CDR3 loop reads CASSQFMNTEAFF. DNA for the CDR3: TGCGCCAGCAGCCAATTCATGAACACTGAAGCTTTCTTT.

CDR3 in DNA: TGCAGCGGGCGGACAGGCTTGAACACTGAAGCTTTCTTT. Translating gives CSGRTGLNTEAFF. The gene calls are TRBV29-1 and TRBJ1-1; 7 bases are a match to TRBD1. The CDR3 has 13 residues. The germline V gene encodes CDR1 SQVTM and CDR2 ANQGSEA. V dropped 7 bases and J dropped 0; count of bases not matched to a gene: 5. Using reference TRBV29-1 and TRBJ1-1 for the parts outside the CDR3, the full variable domain is SAVISQKPSRDICQRGTSLTIQCQVDSQVTMMFWYRQQPGQSLTLIATANQGSEATYESGFVIDKFPISRPNLTFSTLTVSNMSPEDSSIYLCSGRTGLNTEAFFGQGTRLTVV.

The chain has TRBV7-7 and TRBJ1-3, with D possibly being TRBD1 (5 bases). The germline V and J ends were trimmed by 3 bases and 0 bases, with 9 bases remaining between them. Germline V gene sequence: CDR1 SSHAT, CDR2 FNYEAQ (reference sequence). This CDR3 comprises 15 residues. The CDR3 nucleotides are TGTGCCAGCAGCTTCAGGGCCGGCTCTGGAAACACCATATATTTT. Its translation: CASSFRAGSGNTIYF.

This CDR3 reads CAISELGLGSTGELFF. As DNA, the CDR3 is TGTGCCATCAGTGAGTTGGGCCTAGGGAGCACCGGGGAGCTGTTTTTT. The rearrangement links TRBV10-3 to TRBJ2-2; a possible D gene is TRBD2 (5 bases). Germline CDR1 and CDR2: ENHRY and SYGVKD. CDR3 length: 16 amino acids. V shed 1 base and J shed 4 bases, with 13 bases lying between them.

This chain links TRBV29-1 with TRBJ1-3; 8 bases fit TRBD1. The CDR3 has 15 amino acids. Germline CDR1 is SQVTM and CDR2 is ANQGSEA. V gave up 4 bases and J gave up 0 bases; unmatched junction bases: 5. CDR3 amino acids: CSVVGTGTSGNTIYF. CDR3 nucleotides: TGCAGCGTTGTAGGGACAGGCACCTCTGGAAACACCATATATTTT.

The rearrangement uses TRBV18 and TRBJ1-1, with 7 bases fitting TRBD1. This CDR3 has 14 residues. J lost 0 bases, V lost 3 bases, and 1 base had no gene match. Germline V gene data show CDR1 as KGHSH and CDR2 as LQKENI. The CDR3 reads CASSPGQLNTEAFF. The CDR3 DNA sequence: TGTGCCAGCTCACCGGGACAGCTGAACACTGAAGCTTTCTTT.

The CDR3 nucleotides read TGCGCCAGCAGCCAAGGGACTAGCGGGAGGACGGGGGAGCTGTTTTTT. Residues: CASSQGTSGRTGELFF. The chain is built from TRBV4-1 and TRBJ2-2, with 14 bases lining up with TRBD2. Germline CDR1 and CDR2: MGHRA and YSYEKL. The CDR3 runs to 16 residues. Trimming at V came to 1 base and at J to 8 bases, leaving 3 bases not matched to a gene.

CDR3 nucleotides: TGTGCCAGCAAAAGGACAGGGACTGGCTACACCTTC. Translated, it gives CASKRTGTGYTF. The gene calls are TRBV6-1 and TRBJ1-2; TRBD1 aligns across 8 bases. The CDR3 spans 12 residues. CDR1 and CDR2 from the germline V gene are MNHNS and SASEGT. V trimming: 7 bases; J trimming: 7 bases; junction bases outside the gene matches: 5.

The genes are TRBV2 and TRBJ2-7; 9 nucleotides match TRBD1. In germline, CDR1 is SNHLY, CDR2 FYNNEI. V dropped 4 bases and J dropped 2; count of bases not matched to a gene: 18. This CDR3 is built from 19 residues. CDR3 residues: CASSVPQQGTGQGTYEQYF. CDR3 DNA sequence: TGTGCCAGCAGTGTCCCCCAACAGGGTACTGGACAGGGGACCTACGAGCAGTACTTC.

This sequence joins TRBV19 and TRBJ1-1, with TRBD1 matching 9 bases. The CDR3 loop spans 13 amino acids. Germline V gives CDR1 LNHDA, CDR2 SQIVND (reference sequence). V dropped 6 bases and J dropped 3; count of bases not matched to a gene: 2. CDR3 loop: CASRWDRDTEAFF. The CDR3 nucleotides read TGTGCCAGTAGATGGGACAGGGACACTGAAGCTTTCTTT.